The 26 T cell receptor beta chains below all came from one sample that was sequenced in a study of technical replicates of blood from a few donors (dated by TCRdb to about 2017). To prepare the library, the immunoSEQ multiplex PCR assay was applied. Not all clones reach the TCRdb copy of this immuneACCESS table, which keeps in-frame sequences only. Checked studies attribute under half of the gap to unresolved V genes and leave the rest unexplained. The sample has about 80,000 clones on record, approximately 98% of them singletons. Together, the top ten hold roughly 0.2% of the sample. Sequencing was performed on T cells isolated from PBMCs. The receptors were sampled from a human donor in good health.

The rearrangement uses TRBV28 and TRBJ2-3, with D maybe TRBD1 (6 bases). Germline CDR1 and CDR2: MDHEN and SYDVKM. CDR3 size: 14 residues. Trimming cost V 2 bases and J 4 bases, with 10 bases left between them. The CDR3 loop reads CASSLQGTADTQYF. CDR3 bases: TGTGCCAGCAGTTTACAGGGGACGGCAGATACGCAGTATTTT.

The chain has TRBV19 and TRBJ2-3; 12 bases line up with TRBD2. The CDR3 sequence is 16 residues long. CDR1 and CDR2 from the germline V gene are LNHDA and SQIVND (reference sequence). V dropped 5 bases and J dropped 3; count of bases not matched to a gene: 6. Here the CDR3 DNA reads TGTGCCAGTAGTGTAAAGACTAGCGGGAGAACAGATACGCAGTATTTT. This codes for CASSVKTSGRTDTQYF.

This clone was counted a few times. This sequence joins TRBV6-1 and TRBJ2-1; TRBD2 matches at 11 bases. The length of the CDR3 is 16 residues. Trimming took 2 bases from V and 2 from J; bases not matched to a gene: 2. Germline loops: CDR1 MNHNS, CDR2 SASEGT. CDR3 amino acids: CASSELAGGTYNEQFF. CDR3 nucleotide sequence: TGTGCCAGCAGTGAACTAGCGGGAGGTACCTACAATGAGCAGTTCTTC.

The rearrangement links TRBV6-6 to TRBJ1-4; D gene ambiguous. CDR3 length: 13 amino acids. Germline lookup yields CDR1 MNHNY and CDR2 SVGAGI (reference sequence). Trimming removed 4 bases from V and 7 bases from J, with 10 bases in between. This CDR3 reads CASSLRGREKLFF. CDR3 nucleotide sequence: TGTGCCAGCAGTTTACGGGGTCGTGAAAAACTGTTTTTT.

The rearrangement links TRBV18 to TRBJ2-1, with 11 bases aligning to TRBD2. Germline V gene lookup returns CDR1 KGHSH and CDR2 LQKENI. The CDR3 is made up of 16 amino acids. V dropped 4 bases and J dropped 6; count of bases not matched to a gene: 8. CDR3: CASSRSGRAQGNEQFF. The CDR3 bases are TGTGCCAGCTCACGTAGCGGGAGGGCCCAGGGCAATGAGCAGTTCTTC.

This sequence joins TRBV4-1 and TRBJ2-7; 10 bases match TRBD2. The CDR3 spans 14 residues. V lost 11 bases and J lost 6; bases outside the gene matches: 13. CDR1 is MGHRA, CDR2 YSYEKL, per germline. The CDR3 protein is CAPKLAGCLSEQYF. CDR3 nucleotide sequence: TGCGCCCCCAAACTAGCGGGGTGCCTAAGCGAGCAGTACTTC.

Worth noting for this clone: The sample holds other DNA sequences that translate to the same CDR3. This chain connects TRBV15 to TRBJ1-2; 7 bases are a match to TRBD1. CDR3 length: 13 amino acids. The V segment lost 0 bases and the J segment 5 bases; nucleotides outside the gene matches: 0. Looked up from germline, CDR1 is LNHNV and CDR2 is YYDKDF (reference sequence). Here the CDR3 reads CATSRDRGYGYTF. In nucleotides, the CDR3 is TGTGCCACCAGCAGAGACAGGGGGTATGGCTACACCTTC.

This chain links TRBV5-1 with TRBJ2-3; 11 nucleotides align to TRBD1. The CDR3 loop spans 13 amino acids. V was clipped by 9 bases and J by 5 bases; unmatched bases: 5. CDR1 and CDR2 from the germline V gene are SGHRS and YFSETQ. CDR3 loop: CATSGQGVDTQYF. The CDR3 nucleotides are TGCGCCACCTCGGGACAGGGGGTAGATACGCAGTATTTT.

Of note for this clone: The germline gene is not matched at one end of the junction; a read error may be the cause. The genes are TRBV7-7 and TRBJ2-1, with D possibly matching TRBD1 (6 bases). CDR1 and CDR2 from the germline V gene are SSHAT and FNYEAQ (reference sequence). This CDR3 spans 15 amino acids. DNA for the CDR3: TGTGCTAGCAGCTTTCAGGGGTCGGGGTACAATGAGCAGTTCTTC. Protein product: CASSFQGSGYNEQFF.

This rearrangement joins TRBV5-6 to TRBJ2-2; D is uncertain. V lost 1 base and J 2 bases, leaving 15 bases between the germline ends. Germline values: CDR1 SGHDT, CDR2 YYEEEE. CDR3 length: 17 amino acids. This chain's CDR3 is CASSLSSSRLNTGELFF. Written as DNA, the CDR3 is TGTGCCAGCAGCTTGTCTTCGTCTAGACTTAACACCGGGGAGCTGTTTTTT.

The CDR3 spells CASSLTGSGYNEQFF. CDR3 DNA sequence: TGTGCCAGCAGCTTAACGGGGTCGGGTTACAATGAGCAGTTCTTC. The rearrangement joins TRBV7-9 to TRBJ2-1; the D gene is possibly TRBD2 (5 bases). V shed 2 bases and J shed 4 bases, with 12 bases lying between them. CDR3 length: 15 residues. From germline, CDR1 is SEHNR and CDR2 FQNEAQ (reference sequence).

The rearrangement links TRBV6-4 to TRBJ2-1; possibly TRBD2 for D (5 bases). Germline assignment: CDR1 MRHNA and CDR2 SNTAGT. The CDR3 covers 13 residues. V shed 8 bases and J shed 7 bases, with 15 bases lying between them. The chain's CDR3 is CASRHETGNEQFF. CDR3 nucleotides: TGTGCCAGCCGTCACGAAACGGGGAATGAGCAGTTCTTC.

This rearrangement joins TRBV6-6 to TRBJ2-6; tentative D call: TRBD1 (6 bases). Trimming shortened V by 5 bases and J by 4 bases, and 12 bases separated the two germline ends. The V gene's germline CDR1 is MNHNY and CDR2 SVGAGI (reference sequence). The CDR3 has 15 residues. CDR3 sequence (DNA): TGTGCCAGCAGTGATACAGGGACCGGGGCCAACGTCCTGACTTTC. It yields the protein CASSDTGTGANVLTF.

This clone was seen a few times. This chain links TRBV6-5 with TRBJ2-2; a weak D match, TRBD1 (6 bases). Germline V lookup: CDR1 MNHEY, CDR2 SVGAGI. This CDR3 spans 14 amino acids. V gave up 8 bases and J gave up 3 bases, with 13 bases separating them. The CDR3 spells CASARGEDTGELFF. The CDR3 DNA sequence: TGTGCCAGCGCCAGGGGCGAAGACACCGGGGAGCTGTTTTTT.

The J gene is TRBJ2-2, the V gene TRBV6-6; 11 positions match TRBD2. Germline trimming cut 2 bases from V and 5 bases from J; bases unmatched to any gene: 4. This CDR3 spans 16 amino acids. Germline CDR1 reads MNHNY; CDR2 reads SVGAGI (reference sequence). CDR3 in DNA: TGTGCCAGCAGTTACCCCGGGACTAGCGGAACCGGGGAGCTGTTTTTT. Translation: CASSYPGTSGTGELFF.

This chain links TRBV14 with TRBJ2-2; D not certain. Deletions cut 2 bases from V and 2 bases from J, with 6 bases between. The germline CDR1 and CDR2 sequences are SGHDN and FVKESK. The CDR3 is 14 amino acids. CDR3 in DNA: TGTGCCAGCAGCCAAATCCTAAACACCGGGGAGCTGTTTTTT. This sequence encodes CASSQILNTGELFF.

The rearrangement uses TRBV7-3 and TRBJ2-1, with D perhaps TRBD1 (5 bases). The V end lost 2 bases, the J end lost 6 bases, and 14 bases lay between the germline ends. The CDR3 loop spans 15 amino acids. CDR1 is SGHTA and CDR2 is FQGTGA in the germline V gene. The DNA for the CDR3 is TGTGCCAGCAGCTTATATGGTCAGGGTGCCAATGAGCAGTTCTTC. Translating gives CASSLYGQGANEQFF.

The chain links TRBV11-3 to TRBJ2-7; 7 bases are a match to TRBD2. The CDR3 extends over 13 amino acids. Germline CDR1 SGHNT, CDR2 YENEEA. V was pared by 5 bases and J by 5 bases, with 6 bases of the junction left unmatched. The CDR3 coding sequence is TGTGCCAGCAGCCATCAGGGAGGGAACGAGCAGTACTTC. It specifies CASSHQGGNEQYF.

This clone has only one observation. This chain uses TRBV6-5 with TRBJ1-3, with 8 bases aligning to TRBD1. Looked up from germline, CDR1 is MNHEY and CDR2 is SVGAGI. J gave up 0 bases and V 6 bases, and 4 bases lay outside the gene matches. CDR3 length: 15 residues. In nucleotides, the CDR3 is TGTGCCAGCAGAGACAGGGGTCTCTCTGGAAACACCATATATTTT. This gives the protein CASRDRGLSGNTIYF.

The chain has TRBV5-8 and TRBJ2-2; weak D call: TRBD1 (6 bases). CDR3 length: 15 residues. The germline V gene encodes CDR1 SGHTS and CDR2 YDEGEE. Trimming stripped 0 bases from V and 4 bases from J, with 10 bases between. CDR3 residues: CASSLDRAVTGELFF. In nucleotides, the CDR3 is TGTGCCAGCAGCTTGGACAGGGCAGTCACCGGGGAGCTGTTTTTT.

This chain connects TRBV7-2 to TRBJ2-2; maybe TRBD2 (5 bases). Germline lookup yields CDR1 SGHTA and CDR2 FQGNSA. This CDR3 is 14 amino acids long. Trimming stripped 4 bases from V and 5 bases from J, with 11 bases between. The CDR3 loop is CASSSVASTGELFF. The DNA of the CDR3 is TGTGCCAGCAGCTCCGTAGCGTCTACCGGGGAGCTGTTTTTT.

The J gene is TRBJ1-1, the V gene TRBV19; D ambiguous. This CDR3 has 14 amino acids. The germline CDR1 and CDR2 sequences are LNHDA and SQIVND (reference sequence). V was cut by 7 bases and J by 5 bases, with 17 bases left in between. As DNA, the CDR3 is TGTGCCAGTAACGTCGGGGAAGAGTCTACTGAAGCTTTCTTT. Amino acids: CASNVGEESTEAFF.

This sequence joins TRBV27 and TRBJ2-7; 9 bases align to TRBD1. The J segment lost 6 bases and the V segment lost 4 bases, leaving 4 bases of the junction unmatched. The germline V gene encodes CDR1 MNHEY and CDR2 SMNVEV (reference sequence). The CDR3 covers 13 residues. The CDR3 reads CASSWGQGSEQYF. The CDR3 region has the DNA TGTGCCAGCAGTTGGGGACAGGGTTCCGAGCAGTACTTC.

The chain employs TRBV15 and TRBJ1-5; D possibly corresponds to TRBD1 (6 bases). The germline V gene has CDR1 LNHNV and CDR2 YYDKDF (reference sequence). Trimming pared 0 bases from V and 5 bases from J, leaving 11 bases between. This CDR3 comprises 15 residues. The CDR3 DNA reads TGTGCCACCAGCAGAGATCAGGGGAACTATCAGCCCCAGCATTTT. Protein: CATSRDQGNYQPQHF.

This chain joins TRBV7-9 and TRBJ2-5; D might be TRBD2 (5 bases). The CDR3 spans 14 residues. Germline V gene sequence: CDR1 SEHNR, CDR2 FQNEAQ (reference sequence). V was trimmed by 5 bases and J by 2 bases, leaving 12 bases between them. CDR3 DNA: TGTGCCAGCAGCCCCCCCGGCGGGCAAGAGACCCAGTACTTC. This gives the protein CASSPPGGQETQYF. Full variable domain (outside the CDR3, taken from reference TRBV7-9 and TRBJ2-5): DTGVSQNPRHKITKRGQNVTFRCDPISEHNRLYWYRQTLGQGPEFLTYFQNEAQLEKSRLLSDRFSAERPKGSFSTLEIQRTEQGDSAMYLCASSPPGGQETQYFGPGTRLLVL.

The chain joins TRBV9 to TRBJ2-1; TRBD2 matches 7 bases. The germline CDR1 and CDR2 sequences are SGDLS and YYNGEE. Trimming removed 0 bases from V and 4 bases from J; junction bases left unmatched: 4. The CDR3 sequence is 15 residues long. This CDR3 reads CASSVGGGSYNEQFF. The CDR3 bases are TGTGCCAGCAGCGTAGGGGGGGGTTCGTACAATGAGCAGTTCTTC.